The 9 T cell receptor beta chains listed next were all sequenced from one sample in a study of cytomegalovirus exposure and HLA in healthy donors. The PCR was carried out with 60 Vbeta primers and 13 Jbeta primers. Here immunoSEQ multiplex PCR was the method, and the copy in TCRdb shows in-frame clones only, minus some. Among approximately 240,000 clones listed, approximately 82% were seen once. The sequencing sample was made of PBMCs. Receptors were obtained from a woman aged 40 to 50 in good health and CMV-seronegative.

The chain has TRBV5-4 and TRBJ1-1, with D tentatively TRBD1 (5 bases). V gave up 4 bases and J gave up 1 base, with 11 bases separating them. CDR1 and CDR2 (germline): SGHNT, YYREEE (reference sequence). The CDR3 consists of 14 residues. CDR3 DNA: TGTGCCAGCAGCGCCGGGGGGGGGAACACTGAAGCTTTCTTT. Translated, it gives CASSAGGGNTEAFF.

This chain connects TRBV5-1 to TRBJ1-2; perhaps TRBD1 as D (5 bases). The V end lost 7 bases, the J end lost 0 bases, and 16 bases lay between the germline ends. The CDR3 sequence is 15 residues long. Germline CDR1 SGHRS, CDR2 YFSETQ. The CDR3 DNA reads TGCGCCAGCTTTGCAGTCCCGGGGGCTAACTATGGCTACACCTTC. Protein: CASFAVPGANYGYTF.

The chain couples TRBV28 to TRBJ1-1; 8 bases align to TRBD1. Germline V CDR1 and CDR2: MDHEN, SYDVKM. V was clipped by 5 bases and J by 1 base; unmatched bases: 6. CDR3 length: 15 residues. The CDR3 region is CASSLRTGSNTEAFF. CDR3 coding DNA: TGTGCCAGCAGTCTAAGGACAGGGTCGAACACTGAAGCTTTCTTT. Full variable domain (rest looked up from reference TRBV28 and TRBJ1-1): DVKVTQSSRYLVKRTGEKVFLECVQDMDHENMFWYRQDPGLGLRLIYFSYDVKMKEKGDIPEGYSVSREKKERFSLILESASTNQTSMYLCASSLRTGSNTEAFFGQGTRLTVV.

This chain joins TRBV5-5 and TRBJ1-2; D perhaps matches TRBD1 (5 bases). The length of the CDR3 is 15 residues. Trimming stripped 4 bases from V and 6 bases from J, with 19 bases between. In germline, CDR1 is SGHKS, CDR2 YYEKEE (reference sequence). CDR3 nucleotide sequence: TGTGCCAGCAGCACCGGGACTGCCGTGGGAAATGGCTACACCTTC. Amino acid sequence: CASSTGTAVGNGYTF.

This sequence joins TRBV30 and TRBJ2-3; maybe TRBD1 (6 bases). CDR3 length equals 12 residues. Trimming pared 5 bases from V and 8 bases from J, leaving 14 bases between. CDR1 is GTSNPN and CDR2 is SVGIG in the germline V gene (reference sequence). The chain's CDR3 is CAWGALRGTQYF. The CDR3 nucleotides read TGTGCCTGGGGGGCGCTCAGGGGTACGCAGTATTTT.

The J gene is TRBJ2-5, the V gene TRBV6-1; 10 positions match TRBD2. Germline V lookup: CDR1 MNHNS, CDR2 SASEGT. The CDR3 contains 14 residues. J was trimmed by 4 bases and V by 6 bases; bases with no gene match: 5. DNA of the CDR3: TGTGCCAGCAGCCAGCGGGGGGGCAGAGAGACCCAGTACTTC. It translates to CASSQRGGRETQYF.

J is TRBJ2-7 and V is TRBV27, with 7 bases lining up with TRBD2. Trimming removed 6 bases from V and 2 bases from J; junction bases left unmatched: 7. Germline V lookup: CDR1 MNHEY, CDR2 SMNVEV (reference sequence). This CDR3 spans 14 amino acids. CDR3 sequence reads: CASSIWGGTYEQYF. In DNA, the CDR3 is TGTGCCAGCAGCATCTGGGGGGGGACCTACGAGCAGTACTTC.

The chain is built from TRBV12-5 and TRBJ2-5, with TRBD2 matching over 9 bases. The CDR3 has 15 residues. Germline CDR1 is LGHNT and CDR2 is FRNRAP. J was trimmed by 1 base and V by 1 base; bases with no gene match: 1. The CDR3 coding sequence is TGTGCTAGTGGTTTGGCGCGGGGGGGCCAAGAGACCCAGTACTTC. It codes for CASGLARGGQETQYF. Variable domain in full (rest from reference TRBV12-5 and TRBJ2-5): DARVTQTPRHKVTEMGQEVTMRCQPILGHNTVFWYRQTMMQGLELLAYFRNRAPLDDSGMPKDRFSAEMPDATLATLKIQPSEPRDSAVYFCASGLARGGQETQYFGPGTRLLVL.

The DNA for the CDR3 is TGTGCCAGCCCAGGCCCCCGGACAACTAACTATGGCTACACCTTC. Its translation is CASPGPRTTNYGYTF. The chain joins TRBV27 to TRBJ1-2; possible D gene TRBD1, 5 bases. The CDR3 loop spans 15 amino acids. Germline CDR1 reads MNHEY; CDR2 reads SMNVEV (reference sequence). Trimming took off 8 bases at V and 0 bases at J, with 16 bases between the two ends.